The rows below give T cell receptor beta chains drawn from one sample of a study of identical twins. TCRdb itself ran the 5' RACE reads through MiXCR, one entry per CDR3 protein. The sample yields 400,000 to 650,000 distinct CDR3 sequences, 20% to 25% seen once. These same records also appear under a second study, on T cells expressing NK-cell markers.

The specimen was CD4+ T cells sorted from blood. The receptors originated from a woman aged 18-29 years in good health. CDR3s include the opening cysteine and the closing phenylalanine or tryptophan. D genes are given only for firm matches. For some rows the clone size is stated as once, few or many, or as a class when expanded; others skip it.

>NA|TRBV12-3/TRBV12-4|11|TRBJ1-1|TRBD1
TGTGCCAGCAGTACGAAAACGGGACAGACCTTT
CASSTKTGQTF
>NA|TRBV18|15|TRBJ2-2|NA
TGTGCCAGCTCATACGGGGCGCGCTTCACCGGGGAGCTGTTTTTT
CASSYGARFTGELFF
>few|TRBV6-5|14|TRBJ2-1|NA
TGTGCCAGCAGTTACTCGAAGGGCGGCAGGGAGCAGTTCTTC
CASSYSKGGREQFF
>NA|TRBV6-1|15|TRBJ2-3|TRBD1
TGTGCCAGCAGGACCCCAGGGGGATACACAGATACGCAGTATTTT
CASRTPGGYTDTQYF
>NA|TRBV6-1|14|TRBJ2-1|NA
TGTGCCAGCACCACGGATACTAGACCTAATGAGCAGTTCTTC
CASTTDTRPNEQFF
>few|TRBV4-3|18|TRBJ2-7|TRBD2
TGCGCCAGCAGCCAAGCCCCACCCGGAACCGGGACTAGCTACGAGCAGTACTTC
CASSQAPPGTGTSYEQYF
>NA|TRBV12-3/TRBV12-4|15|TRBJ2-2|NA
TGTGCCAGCAGTTTACGCAGGGTTGGGACCGGGGAGCTGTTTTTT
CASSLRRVGTGELFF
>NA|TRBV6-5|14|TRBJ2-7|NA
TGTGCCAGCAGTTACTCGAACAGAGGGGAAGAGCAGTACTTC
CASSYSNRGEEQYF
>few|TRBV9|14|TRBJ2-1|TRBD2
TGTGCCAGCAGCGTGGGACTAGCTAACAATGAGCAGTTCTTC
CASSVGLANNEQFF
>few|TRBV12-3/TRBV12-4|14|TRBJ2-3|TRBD2
TGTGCCAGCACCCTGACTAGCTCGAGGGATACGCAGTATTTT
CASTLTSSRDTQYF
>NA|TRBV29-1|12|TRBJ2-1|NA
TGCAGCGAGGGACATTCACACAATGAGCAGTTCTTC
CSEGHSHNEQFF
>few|TRBV10-3|11|TRBJ2-7|TRBD1
TGTGCCACCACAGGGGGCTGGGAGCAGTACTTC
CATTGGWEQYF
>NA|TRBV30|13|TRBJ1-1|NA
TGTGCCTGGAGTGTACGTGACAGAACAGCGGCTTTCTTT
CAWSVRDRTAAFF
>NA|TRBV15|14|TRBJ1-2|NA
TGTGCCACCAGCAGAGATCTAGGTGGGGACGGCTACACCTTC
CATSRDLGGDGYTF
>many|TRBV3-1|15|TRBJ2-7|TRBD2
TGTGCCAGCAGCCAAGCGACTAGCGGGACCTACGAGCAGTACTTC
CASSQATSGTYEQYF
>few|TRBV12-3/TRBV12-4|13|TRBJ1-4|NA
TGTGCCAGACCTCCAACCCTGGGTGAAAAACTGTTTTTT
CARPPTLGEKLFF
>NA|TRBV5-4|14|TRBJ1-2|NA
TGTGCCAGCAGCTTGGAGGGTTGGGGCTATGGCTACACCTTC
CASSLEGWGYGYTF
>NA|TRBV14|14|TRBJ1-2|NA
TGTGCCAGCAGCAAGCGGGAGACTAACTATGGCTACACCTTC
CASSKRETNYGYTF
>once|TRBV7-2|14|TRBJ2-5|NA
TGTGCCAGCAGCTTAGTGAGGGTACGGGAGACCCAGTACTTC
CASSLVRVRETQYF
>NA|TRBV4-3|17|TRBJ2-7|TRBD2
TGCGCCAGCAGCCAAGATCGCGGGGTAGCGGGTGCCTACGAGCAGTACTTC
CASSQDRGVAGAYEQYF
>NA|TRBV12-2|17|TRBJ2-3|NA
TGTGCAAGTCGCTTAGCGATACTAGCGACCTACACAGATACGCAGTATTTT
CASRLAILATYTDTQYF
>many|TRBV10-3|12|TRBJ1-2|NA
TGTGCCATCAGACCCGACAGCACTGACTACACCTTC
CAIRPDSTDYTF
>NA|TRBV7-9|17|TRBJ2-2|TRBD2
TGTGCCAGCAGCTTGGGCCGACTAGCGGGAGGATCCGGGGAGCTGTTTTTT
CASSLGRLAGGSGELFF
>many|TRBV20-1|14|TRBJ2-2|NA
TGCAGTGCTAGTAGACTGCTGAACACCGGGGAGCTGTTTTTT
CSASRLLNTGELFF
>NA|TRBV10-3|15|TRBJ2-1|NA
TGTGCCATCAGTGACGAGCGGAGCTCCTACAATGAGCAGTTCTTC
CAISDERSSYNEQFF
>few|TRBV4-3|16|TRBJ2-1|NA
TGCGCCAGCAGCGCCCAGCGGTTAAGCTCCTACAATGAGCAGTTCTTC
CASSAQRLSSYNEQFF
>few|TRBV20-1|11|TRBJ2-3|NA
TGCAGTGCTAGGGGGCCAGATACGCAGTATTTT
CSARGPDTQYF
>few|TRBV20-1|12|TRBJ1-1|NA
TGCAGTGCTCCCGAAACCCACACTGAAGCTTTCTTT
CSAPETHTEAFF
>NA|TRBV11-1|18|TRBJ2-2|TRBD2
TGTGCCAGCAGCTCCCGGGCCGGGAGCGGGGCGAACACCGGGGAGCTGTTTTTT
CASSSRAGSGANTGELFF
>few|TRBV6-2/TRBV6-3|16|TRBJ2-2|NA
TGTGCCAGCAGTTACGATATCAGCGAGCAAACCGGGGAGCTGTTTTTT
CASSYDISEQTGELFF
>few|TRBV25-1|13|TRBJ1-2|NA
TGTGCCAGCAGTGAATACGTGTCCAATGGCTACACCTTC
CASSEYVSNGYTF
>few|TRBV10-3|14|TRBJ1-2|TRBD1
TGTGCCATCACCTGGACAGGGGGAGACTATGGCTACACCTTC
CAITWTGGDYGYTF
>few|TRBV6-1|13|TRBJ1-2|TRBD1
TGTGCCAGCAGAGCGCAGGGGGCGCGTGGCTACACCTTC
CASRAQGARGYTF
>few|TRBV6-2/TRBV6-3|15|TRBJ1-1|NA
TGTGCCAGCAGAACAGCAGGGGCCATGAACACTGAAGCTTTCTTT
CASRTAGAMNTEAFF
>NA|TRBV10-3|17|TRBJ1-2|TRBD1
TGTGCCATCAGTAAAGGACCCCCGGGACAGGGGGCGTATGGCTACACCTTC
CAISKGPPGQGAYGYTF